This T cell receptor beta chain was sequenced for a study of T cell changes during pregnancy in multiple sclerosis. The CDR3 loop spans 15 amino acids. CDR1 is SGHNT and CDR2 is YYREEE in the germline V gene (reference sequence). Trimming shortened V by 4 bases and J by 6 bases, and 19 bases separated the two germline ends. Profiling relied on immunoSEQ multiplex PCR, and the TCRdb table lists in-frame clones only, not all of them. The table has more than 60,000 clones, around nine tenths seen once. This clonotype was sampled from a female donor with multiple sclerosis, enrolled in a pregnancy study. Sequencing was performed on peripheral blood, taken before pregnancy. V usage is TRBV5-4 and J usage is TRBJ1-1; D uncertain. This CDR3 is CASSPDGNGHPEAFF. The CDR3 DNA is TGTGCCAGCAGCCCAGATGGCAATGGCCACCCTGAAGCTTTCTTT.